The 25 T cell receptor beta chains presented below share a single source sample, sequenced in a study of cytomegalovirus exposure and HLA in healthy donors (dated by TCRdb to 2017 to 2019). The library was obtained by the immunoSEQ multiplex PCR assay. For the multiplex PCR, a mixture combining 60 forward primers for TCR Vbeta segments and 13 reverse primers for TCR Jbeta segments was used. Here the immuneACCESS table is served through TCRdb, limited to in-frame sequences with V and J called. Missing clones are a known gap in these copies; in checked studies unresolved V genes cover under half, and the rest lacks a known reason. The sample contains 200,000 to 250,000 clones, approximately 82% of them found a single time. The ten largest clonotypes hold roughly 10% of the sample. Sequenced material: PBMCs. The receptor source for this set is a woman aged 50 to 60 in good health and CMV-seropositive.

On this clone: Compared with germline, one end of the junction differs, possibly owing to a read error. The chain joins TRBV29-1 to TRBJ2-7; 10 bases match TRBD1. The CDR3 sequence is 13 residues long. Germline V gene sequence: CDR1 SQVTM, CDR2 ANQGSEA. The chain's CDR3 is CSAGGGQGPPQSF. DNA of the CDR3: TGCAGCGCCGGTGGGGGACAGGGGCCCCCCCAGTCCTTC.

This chain joins TRBV7-3 and TRBJ2-1, with 16 bases identical to TRBD2. This CDR3 is built from 18 residues. The V gene's germline CDR1 is SGHTA and CDR2 FQGTGA. V trimming: 5 bases; J trimming: 4 bases; junction bases outside the gene matches: 8. The chain's CDR3 is CASSAKGTSGGAYNEQFF. The CDR3 region has the DNA TGTGCCAGCAGCGCGAAGGGGACTAGCGGGGGGGCATACAATGAGCAGTTCTTC.

The rearrangement joins TRBV18 to TRBJ2-1, with TRBD2 matching 12 bases. CDR1 and CDR2 from the germline V gene are KGHSH and LQKENI. This CDR3 has 19 amino acids. The J segment lost 0 bases and the V segment lost 0 bases, leaving 6 bases of the junction unmatched. This CDR3 reads CASSPPGLAGGSSYNEQFF. The CDR3 DNA is TGTGCCAGCTCACCACCCGGGCTAGCGGGGGGGAGCTCCTACAATGAGCAGTTCTTC. Full variable domain (rest looked up from reference TRBV18 and TRBJ2-1): NAGVMQNPRHLVRRRGQEARLRCSPMKGHSHVYWYRQLPEEGLKFMVYLQKENIIDESGMPKERFSAEFPKEGPSILRIQQVVRGDSAAYFCASSPPGLAGGSSYNEQFFGPGTRLTVL.

This clone showed up just once. The CDR3 DNA reads as TGTGCCAGCAGCTTCGGTCGTTTACAGGGAGTCGGTGAAAAACTGTTTTTT. Protein: CASSFGRLQGVGEKLFF. V is TRBV5-8 and J is TRBJ1-4; D possibly corresponds to TRBD1 (6 bases). Germline V CDR1 and CDR2: SGHTS, YDEGEE. V lost 2 bases and J 7 bases, leaving 21 bases between the germline ends. The CDR3 spans 17 residues. The whole variable domain, remainder taken from reference TRBV5-8 and TRBJ1-4, is EAGVTQSPTHLIKTRGQQATLRCSPISGHTSVYWYQQALGLGLQFLLWYDEGEERNRGNFPPRFSGRQFPNYSSELNVNALELEDSALYLCASSFGRLQGVGEKLFFGSGTQLSVL.

The chain uses TRBV23-1 and TRBJ2-6, with 10 bases that match TRBD1. TRBV23-1 is labeled an ORF, and its function is uncertain. This CDR3 has 15 residues. V trimming: 10 bases; J trimming: 2 bases; junction bases outside the gene matches: 5. Written as DNA, the CDR3 is TGCGCCAACCGACAGGGGGCTCCTGGGGCCAACGTCCTGACTTTC. It translates to CANRQGAPGANVLTF.

V and J are TRBV5-1 and TRBJ2-7; 10 nucleotides agree with TRBD2. The CDR3 spans 15 residues. Germline-derived CDR1 and CDR2 are SGHRS and YFSETQ. The V segment lost 3 bases and the J segment 1 base; nucleotides outside the gene matches: 4. CDR3 amino acids: CASSSRTSGSYEQYF. Here the CDR3 DNA reads TGCGCCAGCAGCTCCAGGACTAGCGGATCCTACGAGCAGTACTTC. The full variable domain, its missing parts supplied by reference TRBV5-1 and TRBJ2-7, is KAGVTQTPRYLIKTRGQQVTLSCSPISGHRSVSWYQQTPGQGLQFLFEYFSETQRNKGNFPGRFSGRQFSNSRSEMNVSTLELGDSALYLCASSSRTSGSYEQYFGPGTRLTVT.

This chain connects TRBV25-1 to TRBJ2-3, with 9 bases matching TRBD2. Germline CDR1 and CDR2: MGHDK and SYGVNS. The CDR3 runs to 15 residues. With 5 bases clipped from V and 6 bases from J, the junction kept 9 bases outside the gene matches. The DNA of the CDR3 is TGTGCCAGCAGTCCCCTGCGGGGGGGCGGGGATACGCAGTATTTT. It encodes CASSPLRGGGDTQYF.

This chain links TRBV25-1 with TRBJ1-6; D call uncertain. The germline V gene has CDR1 MGHDK and CDR2 SYGVNS. Trimming removed 5 bases from V and 4 bases from J, with 6 bases in between. This CDR3 is built from 13 residues. The CDR3 coding sequence is TGTGCCAGCAGTCCCCAGTATAATTCACCCCTCCACTTT. Its protein product is CASSPQYNSPLHF. Supplemented by reference TRBV25-1 and TRBJ1-6, the full variable domain reads EADIYQTPRYLVIGTGKKITLECSQTMGHDKMYWYQQDPGMELHLIHYSYGVNSTEKGDLSSESTVSRIRTEHFPLTLESARPSHTSQYLCASSPQYNSPLHFGNGTRLTVT.

This clone was observed a single time. The chain joins TRBV5-1 to TRBJ2-7, with TRBD1 as a possible D gene (6 bases). This CDR3 spans 14 amino acids. Germline loops: CDR1 SGHRS, CDR2 YFSETQ. The ends were cut back, 2 bases at V and 6 bases at J, with 15 bases in the middle. CDR3 DNA sequence: TGCGCCAGCAGCTTTCAGGGGCAGTTTCGCGAGCAGTACTTC. It is translated as CASSFQGQFREQYF.

This chain links TRBV18 with TRBJ2-2, with 8 bases identical to TRBD1. Unmatched junction bases numbered 4, after V lost 2 bases and J lost 5 bases. This CDR3 is built from 15 residues. CDR1 is KGHSH, CDR2 LQKENI, per germline. The DNA of the CDR3 is TGTGCCAGCTCACCAATGCAGGGGGCTACCGGGGAGCTGTTTTTT. Protein product: CASSPMQGATGELFF. The full variable domain, completed using reference TRBV18 and TRBJ2-2, is NAGVMQNPRHLVRRRGQEARLRCSPMKGHSHVYWYRQLPEEGLKFMVYLQKENIIDESGMPKERFSAEFPKEGPSILRIQQVVRGDSAAYFCASSPMQGATGELFFGEGSRLTVL.

The chain is built from TRBV5-4 and TRBJ2-3, with a possible D match to TRBD1 (6 bases). V was shortened by 0 bases and J by 0 bases, with 11 bases between the two germline ends. This CDR3 region has 16 residues. Germline V gene sequence: CDR1 SGHNT, CDR2 YYREEE (reference sequence). Here the CDR3 reads CASSLDFGTSTDTQYF. As DNA, the CDR3 is TGTGCCAGCAGCTTGGACTTCGGGACAAGCACAGATACGCAGTATTTT.

V usage is TRBV6-5 and J usage is TRBJ2-2; 8 bases match TRBD1. Per the germline V gene, CDR1 is MNHEY and CDR2 is SVGAGI. J was trimmed by 9 bases and V by 2 bases; bases with no gene match: 8. The CDR3 loop spans 15 amino acids. The CDR3 sequence is CASSYGTGYRRELFF. The CDR3 nucleotides are TGTGCCAGCAGTTACGGGACAGGATACCGGAGGGAGCTGTTTTTT.

The chain uses TRBV7-9 and TRBJ2-2; D is possibly TRBD1 (5 bases). Per the germline V gene, CDR1 is SEHNR and CDR2 is FQNEAQ (reference sequence). This CDR3 is 15 amino acids long. Trimming pared 7 bases from V and 6 bases from J, leaving 18 bases between. CDR3: CASTPLRTIPGELFF. CDR3 nucleotides: TGTGCCAGCACCCCCCTCAGGACAATTCCCGGGGAGCTGTTTTTT.

The J gene is TRBJ1-5, the V gene TRBV19; the match to TRBD1 covers 7 bases. The CDR3 has 14 amino acids. V was clipped by 7 bases and J by 7 bases; unmatched bases: 10. Germline values: CDR1 LNHDA, CDR2 SQIVND (reference sequence). Here the CDR3 DNA reads TGTGCCAGTAAAACGGACAGGCGGGTACAGCCCCAGCATTTT. This encodes CASKTDRRVQPQHF. Together with reference TRBV19 and TRBJ1-5, the CDR3 gives the full variable domain: DGGITQSPKYLFRKEGQNVTLSCEQNLNHDAMYWYRQDPGQGLRLIYYSQIVNDFQKGDIAEGYSVSREKKESFPLTVTSAQKNPTAFYLCASKTDRRVQPQHFGDGTRLSIL.

The genes are TRBV6-5 and TRBJ1-2; D is possibly TRBD1 (5 bases). Trimming removed 6 bases from V and 4 bases from J, with 9 bases in between. Per the germline V gene, CDR1 is MNHEY and CDR2 is SVGAGI. CDR3 length: 12 residues. The CDR3 bases are TGTGCCAGCAGGGACACGTCCTATGGCTACACCTTC. This sequence encodes CASRDTSYGYTF.

This clone was observed a few times. This chain connects TRBV6-5 to TRBJ2-1, with D perhaps matching TRBD1 (6 bases). The CDR3 spans 13 residues. The ends were cut back, 5 bases at V and 6 bases at J, with 11 bases in the middle. The germline V gene has CDR1 MNHEY and CDR2 SVGAGI. The CDR3 is CASSTTGSNEQFF. As DNA, the CDR3 is TGTGCCAGCAGTACCACAGGGTCCAATGAGCAGTTCTTC.

This rearrangement joins TRBV5-1 to TRBJ2-5; tentative D call: TRBD1 (6 bases). Germline V lookup: CDR1 SGHRS, CDR2 YFSETQ. The CDR3 consists of 18 residues. Deletions cut 1 base from V and 1 base from J, with 20 bases between. CDR3: CASSLIGYRARVQETQYF. The CDR3 bases are TGCGCCAGCAGCTTGATTGGTTACAGGGCACGGGTCCAAGAGACCCAGTACTTC.

The CDR3 spells CASSLTEGGPAGVHFGNQPQHF. Here the CDR3 DNA reads TGTGCCAGCAGCTTAACGGAGGGGGGGCCGGCAGGTGTACACTTTGGCAATCAGCCCCAGCATTTT. The rearrangement links TRBV7-3 to TRBJ1-5; a possible D gene is TRBD1 (6 bases). This CDR3 comprises 22 residues. The V end lost 0 bases, the J end lost 2 bases, and 29 bases lay between the germline ends. The germline V gene encodes CDR1 SGHTA and CDR2 FQGTGA. Full variable domain (rest looked up from reference TRBV7-3 and TRBJ1-5): GAGVSQTPSNKVTEKGKYVELRCDPISGHTALYWYRQSLGQGPEFLIYFQGTGAADDSGLPNDRFFAVRPEGSVSTLKIQRTERGDSAVYLCASSLTEGGPAGVHFGNQPQHFGDGTRLSIL.

V is TRBV4-2 and J is TRBJ1-3; 11 bases map to TRBD1. V was pared by 1 base and J by 4 bases, with 9 bases of the junction left unmatched. This CDR3 contains 18 residues. The germline gives CDR1 LGHNA, CDR2 YNFKEQ. CDR3 sequence (DNA): TGTGCCAGCAGCCAAGCAGCACCGGGGACAGGGGGAGGAAACACCATATATTTT. It encodes CASSQAAPGTGGGNTIYF.

The V and J genes are TRBV5-1 and TRBJ2-5, with TRBD2 as a possible D gene (5 bases). Germline V gives CDR1 SGHRS, CDR2 YFSETQ. Trimming took 4 bases from V and 1 from J, leaving 5 bases between them. CDR3 length equals 12 residues. As DNA, the CDR3 is TGCGCCAGCAGCCGGGGCCAAGAGACCCAGTACTTC. It yields the protein CASSRGQETQYF.

V and J are TRBV10-3 and TRBJ2-5, with D perhaps matching TRBD2 (6 bases). Trimming removed 10 bases from V and 3 bases from J, with 24 bases in between. The germline V gene has CDR1 ENHRY and CDR2 SYGVKD. The CDR3 runs 16 residues. CDR3 sequence (DNA): TGTGCCACCGGAAGCTCTTTGACTAGAGGAGAAGAGACCCAGTACTTC. Its protein is CATGSSLTRGEETQYF.

The chain combines TRBV27 with TRBJ1-1; 11 nucleotides agree with TRBD1. V lost 5 bases and J lost 3; bases outside the gene matches: 8. In germline, CDR1 is MNHEY, CDR2 SMNVEV (reference sequence). This CDR3 is 16 amino acids long. The CDR3 coding sequence is TGTGCCAGCAGTACGCGGACAGGGGGCGCGGACACTGAAGCTTTCTTT. As protein: CASSTRTGGADTEAFF.

This clone was observed once. Here the CDR3 DNA reads TGTGCCAGCAGCGTATCCCCGGGACTGGTCTACAATGAGCAGTTCTTC. Translation: CASSVSPGLVYNEQFF. V usage is TRBV9 and J usage is TRBJ2-1; maybe TRBD2 (6 bases). There are 16 residues in the CDR3. CDR1 and CDR2 from the germline V gene are SGDLS and YYNGEE. V was trimmed by 1 base and J by 3 bases, leaving 14 bases between them. Using reference TRBV9 and TRBJ2-1 for the parts outside the CDR3, the full variable domain is DSGVTQTPKHLITATGQRVTLRCSPRSGDLSVYWYQQSLDQGLQFLIQYYNGEERAKGNILERFSAQQFPDLHSELNLSSLELGDSALYFCASSVSPGLVYNEQFFGPGTRLTVL.

This clone was picked up a small number of times. The chain has TRBV19 and TRBJ2-1, with D possibly TRBD2 on 6 matching bases. In germline, CDR1 is LNHDA, CDR2 SQIVND (reference sequence). There are 11 residues in the CDR3. The V end was cut by 7 bases, the J end by 10 bases, with 11 bases between. CDR3 sequence (DNA): TGTGCCAGTATCCGGGGGATGGAGCAGTTCTTC. Translating gives CASIRGMEQFF. Supplemented by reference TRBV19 and TRBJ2-1, the full variable domain reads DGGITQSPKYLFRKEGQNVTLSCEQNLNHDAMYWYRQDPGQGLRLIYYSQIVNDFQKGDIAEGYSVSREKKESFPLTVTSAQKNPTAFYLCASIRGMEQFFGPGTRLTVL.

The rearrangement joins TRBV7-8 to TRBJ1-1, with D perhaps matching TRBD1 (5 bases). Germline loops: CDR1 SGHVS, CDR2 FQNEAQ. The V end was cut by 5 bases, the J end by 2 bases, with 12 bases between. This CDR3 is 14 amino acids long. The DNA for the CDR3 is TGTGCCAGCAGCCCCCAGGGCTCTAACACTGAAGCTTTCTTT. It specifies CASSPQGSNTEAFF.